The rows below give T cell receptor beta chains drawn from one sample of a study of shared clonotypes between healthy human individuals. This table comes from immunoSEQ multiplex PCR, and its TCRdb copy is limited to in-frame clones, with some not included. The sample includes roughly 590,000 clones, around 95% of them seen just once. The sample consisted of naive CD8+ T cells sorted from blood. The receptor source for this set is a woman in her twenties or thirties in good health. CDR3s include the opening cysteine and the closing phenylalanine or tryptophan. Each record gives: clone size, D gene, V gene, J gene, CDR3 protein, CDR3 DNA. A D gene is named only where the DNA matches it firmly. Size tells how often a clone was seen (once, few, many) or the class of an expanded clone, and some rows leave it out.

NA,NA,TRBV28,TRBJ2-7,CASSAGSYEQYF,TGTGCCAGCAGCGCAGGCTCCTACGAGCAGTACTTC
NA,TRBD1,TRBV11-2,TRBJ2-2,CASSLAKGQGAQAGELFF,TGTGCCAGCAGCTTAGCTAAGGGACAGGGGGCGCAGGCCGGGGAGCTGTTTTTT
NA,TRBD1,TRBV27,TRBJ2-5,CASSSYEGAKTQYF,TGTGCCAGCAGTTCCTACGAGGGGGCGAAGACCCAGTACTTC
few,NA,TRBV6-1,TRBJ2-6,CASSGLIENSGANVLTF,TGTGCCAGCAGTGGGCTAATAGAAAACTCTGGGGCCAACGTCCTGACTTTC
NA,NA,TRBV30,TRBJ2-7,CAWRLGTSTYEQYF,TGTGCCTGGAGGTTGGGGACTTCTACCTACGAGCAGTACTTC
once,NA,TRBV10-2,TRBJ1-5,CASSTGSNQPQHF,TGCGCCAGCAGTACCGGGAGCAATCAGCCCCAGCATTTT
NA,TRBD1,TRBV28,TRBJ2-7,CASSLSRDRGSITYEQYF,TGTGCCAGCAGTTTATCTCGGGACAGGGGATCTATAACCTACGAGCAGTACTTC
NA,TRBD1,TRBV19,TRBJ1-2,CASSIMGTADNYGYTF,TGTGCCAGTAGTATTATGGGGACAGCAGATAACTATGGCTACACCTTC
NA,NA,TRBV6-6,TRBJ2-5,CASSYGRGSDQETQYF,TGTGCCAGCAGTTACGGAAGGGGCAGTGACCAAGAGACCCAGTACTTC
NA,TRBD2,TRBV9,TRBJ2-7,CASSVEASGIDEQYF,TGTGCCAGCAGCGTAGAGGCTAGCGGGATCGACGAGCAGTACTTC
NA,NA,TRBV6-6,TRBJ1-2,CASRSLGGYTF,TGTGCCAGCAGATCCCTCGGGGGCTACACCTTC
NA,NA,TRBV13,TRBJ1-1,CASSLERGEATEAFF,TGTGCCAGCAGCCTAGAAAGAGGGGAGGCCACTGAAGCTTTCTTT
NA,TRBD1,TRBV6-5,TRBJ1-1,CASSYFQGVAEAFF,TGTGCCAGCAGTTACTTTCAGGGGGTCGCTGAAGCTTTCTTT
NA,NA,TRBV29-1,TRBJ2-7,CSVVATADYEQYF,TGCAGCGTTGTGGCGACAGCAGACTACGAGCAGTACTTC
NA,NA,TRBV7-9,TRBJ2-5,CASSLKTAQETQYF,TGTGCCAGCAGCTTAAAGACAGCCCAAGAGACCCAGTACTTC
NA,NA,TRBV10-2,TRBJ2-1,CATQDPNEQFF,TGCGCCACCCAGGACCCCAATGAGCAGTTCTTC
NA,NA,TRBV10-3,TRBJ2-7,CAISESKDGYEQYF,TGTGCCATCAGTGAGTCCAAGGACGGCTACGAGCAGTACTTC
NA,TRBD2,TRBV2,TRBJ2-7,CASRTSGRIYEQYF,TGTGCCAGCAGGACTAGCGGGAGGATATACGAGCAGTACTTC
NA,TRBD2,TRBV28,TRBJ2-1,CASGSGRSSYNEQFF,TGTGCCAGCGGTAGCGGGAGGAGCTCCTACAATGAGCAGTTCTTC
NA,NA,TRBV7-8,TRBJ1-3,CASSLDGNTIYF,TGTGCCAGCAGCTTAGATGGAAACACCATATATTTT
NA,TRBD1,TRBV9,TRBJ1-2,CASSRSRDRGHYGYTF,TGTGCCAGCAGCCGTAGTAGGGACAGAGGTCACTATGGCTACACCTTC
NA,NA,TRBV19,TRBJ1-1,CASSLQGPEATEAFF,TGTGCCAGTAGTCTGCAGGGGCCTGAGGCCACTGAAGCTTTCTTT
NA,NA,TRBV5-6,TRBJ2-7,CASSAYSQLYEQYF,TGTGCCAGCAGCGCTTACAGCCAGCTCTACGAGCAGTACTTC
NA,NA,TRBV2,TRBJ2-1,CASSEADSRDGNEQFF,TGTGCCAGCAGTGAAGCGGACAGCCGGGATGGCAATGAGCAGTTCTTC